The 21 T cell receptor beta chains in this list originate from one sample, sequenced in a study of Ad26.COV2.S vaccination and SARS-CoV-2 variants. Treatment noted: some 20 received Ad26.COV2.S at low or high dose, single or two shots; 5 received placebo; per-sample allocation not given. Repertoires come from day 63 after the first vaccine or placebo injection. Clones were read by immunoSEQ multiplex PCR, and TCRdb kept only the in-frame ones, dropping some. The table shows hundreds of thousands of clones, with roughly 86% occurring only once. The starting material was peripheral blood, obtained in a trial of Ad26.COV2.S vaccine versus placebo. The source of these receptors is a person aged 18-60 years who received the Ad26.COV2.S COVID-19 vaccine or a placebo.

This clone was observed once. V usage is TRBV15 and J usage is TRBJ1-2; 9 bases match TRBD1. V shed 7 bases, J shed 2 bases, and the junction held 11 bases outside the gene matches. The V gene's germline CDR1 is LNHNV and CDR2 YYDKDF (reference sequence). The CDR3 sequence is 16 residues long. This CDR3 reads CATTLSPGTGNYGYTF. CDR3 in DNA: TGTGCCACCACCCTTAGCCCCGGGACAGGGAACTATGGCTACACCTTC. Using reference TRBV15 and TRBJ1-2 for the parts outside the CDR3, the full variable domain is DAMVIQNPRYQVTQFGKPVTLSCSQTLNHNVMYWYQQKSSQAPKLLFHYYDKDFNNEADTPDNFQSRRPNTSFCFLDIRSPGLGDTAMYLCATTLSPGTGNYGYTFGSGTRLTVV.

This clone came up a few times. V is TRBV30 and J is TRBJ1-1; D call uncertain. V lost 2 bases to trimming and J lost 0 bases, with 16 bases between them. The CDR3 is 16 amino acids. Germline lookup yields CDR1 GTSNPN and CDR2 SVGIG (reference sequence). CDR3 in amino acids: CAWSRGGRPMNTEAFF. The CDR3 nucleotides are TGTGCCTGGAGTAGAGGAGGGAGACCCATGAACACTGAAGCTTTCTTT.

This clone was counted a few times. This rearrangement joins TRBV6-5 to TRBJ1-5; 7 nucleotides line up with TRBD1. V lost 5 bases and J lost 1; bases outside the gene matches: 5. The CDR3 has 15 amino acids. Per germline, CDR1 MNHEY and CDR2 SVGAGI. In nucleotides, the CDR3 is TGTGCCAGCAGTACAACAGGGGTGAGCAATCAGCCCCAGCATTTT. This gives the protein CASSTTGVSNQPQHF.

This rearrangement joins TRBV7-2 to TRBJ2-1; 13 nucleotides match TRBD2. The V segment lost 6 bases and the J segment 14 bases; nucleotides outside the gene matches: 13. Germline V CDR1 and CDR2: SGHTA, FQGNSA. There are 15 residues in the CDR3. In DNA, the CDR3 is TGTGCCAGCAGTCCACTAGCGGGGGGGAAATCAGATGAGTTCTTC. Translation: CASSPLAGGKSDEFF.

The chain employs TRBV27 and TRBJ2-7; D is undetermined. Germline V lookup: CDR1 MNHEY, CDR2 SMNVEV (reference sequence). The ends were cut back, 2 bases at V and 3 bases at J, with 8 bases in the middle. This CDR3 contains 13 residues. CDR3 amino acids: CASSLKVGYEQYF. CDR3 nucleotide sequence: TGTGCCAGCAGTTTAAAAGTGGGCTACGAGCAGTACTTC.

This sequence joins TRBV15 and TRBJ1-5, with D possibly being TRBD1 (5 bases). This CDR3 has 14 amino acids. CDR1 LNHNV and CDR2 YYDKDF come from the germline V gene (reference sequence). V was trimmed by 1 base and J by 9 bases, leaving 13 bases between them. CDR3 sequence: CATSRGVQGRPQHF. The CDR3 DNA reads TGTGCCACCAGCAGAGGCGTTCAGGGTAGGCCCCAGCATTTT.

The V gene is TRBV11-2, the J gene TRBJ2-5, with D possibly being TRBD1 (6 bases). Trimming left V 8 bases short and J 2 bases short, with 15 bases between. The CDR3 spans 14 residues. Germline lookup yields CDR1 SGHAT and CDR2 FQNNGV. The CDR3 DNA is TGTGCCAGCGGTTGGAACAGGGCTCAAGAGACCCAGTACTTC. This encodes CASGWNRAQETQYF.

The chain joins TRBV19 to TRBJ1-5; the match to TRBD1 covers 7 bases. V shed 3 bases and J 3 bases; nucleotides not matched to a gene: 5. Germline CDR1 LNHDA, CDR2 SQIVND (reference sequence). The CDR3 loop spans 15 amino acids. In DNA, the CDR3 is TGTGCCAGTAGTATTAGGGGACAGCTCAATCAGCCCCAGCATTTT. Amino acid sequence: CASSIRGQLNQPQHF. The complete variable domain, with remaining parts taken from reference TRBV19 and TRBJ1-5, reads DGGITQSPKYLFRKEGQNVTLSCEQNLNHDAMYWYRQDPGQGLRLIYYSQIVNDFQKGDIAEGYSVSREKKESFPLTVTSAQKNPTAFYLCASSIRGQLNQPQHFGDGTRLSIL.

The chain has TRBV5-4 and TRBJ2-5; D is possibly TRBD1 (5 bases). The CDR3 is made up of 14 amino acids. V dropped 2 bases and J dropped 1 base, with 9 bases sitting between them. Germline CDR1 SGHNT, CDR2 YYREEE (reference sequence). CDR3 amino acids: CASSFQGSQETQYF. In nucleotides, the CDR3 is TGTGCCAGCAGCTTTCAGGGTAGCCAAGAGACCCAGTACTTC.

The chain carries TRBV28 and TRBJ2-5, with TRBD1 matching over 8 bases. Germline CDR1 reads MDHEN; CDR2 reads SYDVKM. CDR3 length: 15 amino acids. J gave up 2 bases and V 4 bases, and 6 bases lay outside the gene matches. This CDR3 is CASSSTGAAQETQYF. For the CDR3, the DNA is TGTGCCAGCAGTTCGACAGGGGCCGCGCAAGAGACCCAGTACTTC.

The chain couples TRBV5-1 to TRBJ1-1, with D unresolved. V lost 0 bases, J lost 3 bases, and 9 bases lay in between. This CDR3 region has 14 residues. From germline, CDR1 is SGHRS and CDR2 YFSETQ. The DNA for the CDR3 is TGCGCCAGCAGCTTGGTAGGGTTAGACACTGAAGCTTTCTTT. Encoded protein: CASSLVGLDTEAFF. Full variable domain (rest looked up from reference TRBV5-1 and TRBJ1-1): KAGVTQTPRYLIKTRGQQVTLSCSPISGHRSVSWYQQTPGQGLQFLFEYFSETQRNKGNFPGRFSGRQFSNSRSEMNVSTLELGDSALYLCASSLVGLDTEAFFGQGTRLTVV.

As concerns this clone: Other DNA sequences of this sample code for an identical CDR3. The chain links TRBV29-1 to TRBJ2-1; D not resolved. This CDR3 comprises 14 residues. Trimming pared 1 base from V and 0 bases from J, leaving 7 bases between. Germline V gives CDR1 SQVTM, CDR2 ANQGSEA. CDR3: CSVEGPSSYNEQFF. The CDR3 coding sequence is TGCAGCGTTGAAGGGCCGAGCTCCTACAATGAGCAGTTCTTC.

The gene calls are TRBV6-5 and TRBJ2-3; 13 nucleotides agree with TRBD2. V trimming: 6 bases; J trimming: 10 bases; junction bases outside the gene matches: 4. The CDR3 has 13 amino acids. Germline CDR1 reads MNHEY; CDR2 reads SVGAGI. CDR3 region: CASRSGLAGAQYF. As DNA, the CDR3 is TGTGCCAGCAGGAGTGGACTAGCGGGAGCGCAGTATTTT.

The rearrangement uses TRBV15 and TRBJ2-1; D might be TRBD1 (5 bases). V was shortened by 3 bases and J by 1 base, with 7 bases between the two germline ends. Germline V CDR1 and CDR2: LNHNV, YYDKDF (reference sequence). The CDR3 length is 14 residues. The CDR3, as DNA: TGTGCCACCAGCAGCCAGGGTTCCTACAATGAGCAGTTCTTC. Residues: CATSSQGSYNEQFF.

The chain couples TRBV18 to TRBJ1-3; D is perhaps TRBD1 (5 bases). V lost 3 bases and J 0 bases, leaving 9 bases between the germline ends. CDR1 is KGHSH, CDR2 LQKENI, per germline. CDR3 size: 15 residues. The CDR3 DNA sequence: TGTGCCAGCTCACCCTGGGGGGTCTCTGGAAACACCATATATTTT. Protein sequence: CASSPWGVSGNTIYF. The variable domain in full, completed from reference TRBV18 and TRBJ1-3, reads NAGVMQNPRHLVRRRGQEARLRCSPMKGHSHVYWYRQLPEEGLKFMVYLQKENIIDESGMPKERFSAEFPKEGPSILRIQQVVRGDSAAYFCASSPWGVSGNTIYFGEGSWLTVV.

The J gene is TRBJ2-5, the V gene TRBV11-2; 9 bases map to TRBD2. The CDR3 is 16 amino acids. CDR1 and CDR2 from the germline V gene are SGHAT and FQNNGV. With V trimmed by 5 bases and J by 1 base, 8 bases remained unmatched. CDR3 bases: TGTGCCAGCAGCCTCGGGGTAGCGGGAGCCCAAGAGACCCAGTACTTC. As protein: CASSLGVAGAQETQYF.

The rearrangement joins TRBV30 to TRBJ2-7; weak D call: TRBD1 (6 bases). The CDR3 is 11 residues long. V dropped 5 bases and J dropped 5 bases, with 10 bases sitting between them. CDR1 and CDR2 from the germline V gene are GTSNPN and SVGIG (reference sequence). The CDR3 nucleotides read TGTGCCTGGGACGAGGGGGACGAGCAGTACTTC. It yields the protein CAWDEGDEQYF.

The CDR3 protein is CASRPTDREGQYF. The CDR3 DNA is TGTGCCAGCAGACCTACGGACCGAGAAGGGCAGTACTTC. V and J are TRBV6-2 or TRBV6-3 and TRBJ2-7, with D hard to call. Deletions cut 6 bases from V and 9 bases from J, with 18 bases between. Germline values: CDR1 MNHEY, CDR2 SVGEGT. The CDR3 is 13 amino acids.

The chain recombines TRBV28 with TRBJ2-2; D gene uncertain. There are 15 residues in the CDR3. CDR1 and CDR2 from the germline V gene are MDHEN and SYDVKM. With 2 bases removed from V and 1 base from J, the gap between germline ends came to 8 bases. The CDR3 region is CASSLLAGNTGELFF. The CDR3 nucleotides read TGTGCCAGCAGTTTACTGGCCGGGAACACCGGGGAGCTGTTTTTT.

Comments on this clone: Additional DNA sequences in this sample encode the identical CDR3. The CDR3 DNA reads as TGTGCCAGCAGCGAGGGGACAGGACCTAACTATGGCTACACCTTC. Translation gives CASSEGTGPNYGYTF. The chain joins TRBV9 to TRBJ1-2; the match to TRBD1 covers 8 bases. The CDR3 is 15 residues long. Germline V CDR1 and CDR2: SGDLS, YYNGEE. V shed 3 bases, J shed 0 bases, and the junction held 4 bases outside the gene matches.

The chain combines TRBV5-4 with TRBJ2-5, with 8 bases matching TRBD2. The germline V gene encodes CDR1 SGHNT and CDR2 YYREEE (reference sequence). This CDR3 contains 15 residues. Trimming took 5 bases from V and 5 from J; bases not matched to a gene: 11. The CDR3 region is CASRRREGRGETQYF. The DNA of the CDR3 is TGTGCCAGCAGGCGACGGGAGGGCCGGGGGGAGACCCAGTACTTC.